These 13 T cell receptor beta chains were sequenced from one sample in a study of blood T cell repertoires in COVID-19. TCRdb keeps only in-frame clones here, not all; method: immunoSEQ multiplex PCR. This sample has 250,000 to 300,000 clones, with 75% to 90% found just once. The specimen sequenced was peripheral blood. Every receptor here comes from a man between 25 and 39 years old with active or convalescent COVID-19.

This clone was seen more than once but under ten times. The chain employs TRBV7-2 and TRBJ1-2; D may be TRBD1 (6 bases). From germline, CDR1 is SGHTA and CDR2 FQGNSA. The CDR3 consists of 14 residues. The V end was cut by 0 bases, the J end by 6 bases, with 11 bases between. CDR3 loop: CASSLAGGRNGYTF. The CDR3 DNA is TGTGCCAGCAGCTTAGCAGGGGGAAGGAATGGCTACACCTTC.

The CDR3 coding sequence is TGTGCCAGCAGCGTAGGGGACTCCGCCGTTTTTGAGACCCAGTACTTC. Translated: CASSVGDSAVFETQYF. V usage is TRBV9 and J usage is TRBJ2-5; TRBD2 might be the D (6 bases). Germline V gene data show CDR1 as SGDLS and CDR2 as YYNGEE. This CDR3 has 16 amino acids. The V end lost 0 bases, the J end lost 5 bases, and 17 bases lay between the germline ends. The full variable domain, in which reference TRBV9 and TRBJ2-5 provide the parts outside the CDR3, is DSGVTQTPKHLITATGQRVTLRCSPRSGDLSVYWYQQSLDQGLQFLIQYYNGEERAKGNILERFSAQQFPDLHSELNLSSLELGDSALYFCASSVGDSAVFETQYFGPGTRLLVL.

J is TRBJ1-5 and V is TRBV4-1; D may be TRBD1 (6 bases). CDR1 is MGHRA and CDR2 is YSYEKL in the germline V gene. V was cut by 4 bases and J by 7 bases, with 11 bases left in between. The CDR3 sequence is 13 residues long. The CDR3 spells CASSRGPNQPQHF. The CDR3 coding sequence is TGCGCCAGCAGCCGGGGGCCCAACCAGCCCCAGCATTTT.

This CDR3 reads CATSRFGGTEAFF. CDR3 DNA sequence: TGTGCCACCAGCAGATTCGGGGGGACTGAAGCTTTCTTT. This chain connects TRBV15 to TRBJ1-1; possible D gene TRBD1, 5 bases. Trimming took 2 bases from V and 5 from J, leaving 9 bases between them. The germline V gene encodes CDR1 LNHNV and CDR2 YYDKDF (reference sequence). The CDR3 is 13 amino acids. Combining the CDR3 with reference TRBV15 and TRBJ1-1 gives the whole variable domain DAMVIQNPRYQVTQFGKPVTLSCSQTLNHNVMYWYQQKSSQAPKLLFHYYDKDFNNEADTPDNFQSRRPNTSFCFLDIRSPGLGDTAMYLCATSRFGGTEAFFGQGTRLTVV.

The gene calls are TRBV11-2 and TRBJ1-1; no definite D call. The CDR3 covers 15 residues. Germline loops: CDR1 SGHAT, CDR2 FQNNGV. Trimming shortened V by 1 base and J by 11 bases, and 20 bases separated the two germline ends. CDR3 bases: TGTGCCAGCAGCTTAGGTCCGGGAACCTCGTCGTCCGCTTTCTTT. This gives the protein CASSLGPGTSSSAFF.

This clone was observed a few times. V gene TRBV6-5 combines with J gene TRBJ1-6; no clear D. The CDR3 contains 13 residues. Trimming removed 6 bases at V and 6 bases at J, with 9 bases between. Per germline, CDR1 MNHEY and CDR2 SVGAGI. In nucleotides, the CDR3 is TGTGCCAGCAGCCGGGAGGGTAATTCACCCCTCCACTTT. This gives the protein CASSREGNSPLHF.

About this clone itself: The same CDR3 is also encoded by other DNA sequences in this sample. The chain has TRBV2 and TRBJ1-2; no firm D call. Germline V gene lookup returns CDR1 SNHLY and CDR2 FYNNEI. The CDR3 loop spans 12 amino acids. V lost 2 bases to trimming and J lost 5 bases, with 6 bases between them. The CDR3 DNA follows: TGTGCCAGCAGTGAATCAGGATATGGCTACACCTTC. Amino acids: CASSESGYGYTF.

The rearrangement joins TRBV11-2 to TRBJ2-7; 7 nucleotides line up with TRBD2. Germline-derived CDR1 and CDR2 are SGHAT and FQNNGV. CDR3 length: 14 residues. V lost 4 bases and J lost 9; bases outside the gene matches: 12. Here the CDR3 DNA reads TGTGCCAGCAGCTCCCCCTCGGGGGGTTCGGTGCAGTACTTC. The encoded protein is CASSSPSGGSVQYF.

The rearrangement links TRBV6-5 to TRBJ2-3; 8 bases align to TRBD2. The V gene end was trimmed by 5 bases and the J gene end by 3 bases; junction bases not matched to a gene: 7. Per germline, CDR1 MNHEY and CDR2 SVGAGI. The CDR3 contains 15 residues. The CDR3 bases are TGTGCCAGCAGTCAATCGGGGGGGCCAACAGATACGCAGTATTTT. Amino acids: CASSQSGGPTDTQYF.

Here the CDR3 reads CASSRYFDPKDNEQFF. The CDR3 nucleotides read TGTGCCAGCAGCAGGTATTTCGACCCCAAGGACAATGAGCAGTTCTTC. The chain uses TRBV27 and TRBJ2-1; D is ambiguous. The CDR3 totals 16 residues. The V and J ends lost 6 bases and 5 bases respectively, with 20 bases between them. CDR1 and CDR2 from the germline V gene are MNHEY and SMNVEV (reference sequence).

This chain links TRBV5-5 with TRBJ2-1, with D possibly being TRBD1 (6 bases). The germline V gene encodes CDR1 SGHKS and CDR2 YYEKEE (reference sequence). Deletions cut 4 bases from V and 5 bases from J, with 16 bases between. This CDR3 has 15 amino acids. CDR3 coding DNA: TGTGCCAGCAGCCCCGACAGGCGTTATCACAATGAGCAGTTCTTC. This sequence encodes CASSPDRRYHNEQFF.

J is TRBJ2-2 and V is TRBV6-2 or TRBV6-3; 16 nucleotides match TRBD2. V shed 5 bases and J 3 bases; nucleotides not matched to a gene: 12. CDR1 is MNHEY, CDR2 SVGEGT, per germline. The CDR3 consists of 20 residues. CDR3 sequence (DNA): TGTGCCAGCAGTAACCATCCGGGACTAGCGGGGGGGCTGCACACCGGGGAGCTGTTTTTT. It specifies CASSNHPGLAGGLHTGELFF.

This chain connects TRBV4-2 to TRBJ2-1, with TRBD2 as a possible D gene (6 bases). This CDR3 comprises 17 residues. The germline V and J ends were trimmed by 0 bases and 2 bases, with 14 bases remaining between them. CDR1 and CDR2 from the germline V gene are LGHNA and YNFKEQ. CDR3 DNA: TGTGCCAGCAGCCAAGACCTGCTAGCGAAGACCTACAATGAGCAGTTCTTC. It codes for CASSQDLLAKTYNEQFF.